The 2 T cell receptor beta chains in this list originate from one sample, sequenced in a study of blood T cell repertoires in COVID-19. The method was immunoSEQ multiplex PCR; TCRdb's version includes in-frame clones alone and lacks a portion of them. Here the sample spans approximately 210,000 clones, roughly 89% being singletons. The source material was peripheral blood. The receptor set was obtained from a man in his thirties or forties who had recovered from COVID-19.

V is TRBV29-1 and J is TRBJ1-5; D gene unclear. V was clipped by 3 bases and J by 7 bases, with 10 bases between them. CDR3 size: 12 residues. Germline V CDR1 and CDR2: SQVTM, ANQGSEA. The CDR3 bases are TGCAGCGTTGAGGCGGTCGGACAGCCCCAGCATTTT. It specifies CSVEAVGQPQHF. Drawing the rest from reference TRBV29-1 and TRBJ1-5, the complete variable domain is SAVISQKPSRDICQRGTSLTIQCQVDSQVTMMFWYRQQPGQSLTLIATANQGSEATYESGFVIDKFPISRPNLTFSTLTVSNMSPEDSSIYLCSVEAVGQPQHFGDGTRLSIL.

The chain is built from TRBV4-2 and TRBJ1-2, with 7 bases identical to TRBD1. From germline, CDR1 is LGHNA and CDR2 YNFKEQ. V was clipped by 4 bases and J by 3 bases; unmatched bases: 5. This CDR3 has 14 amino acids. For the CDR3, the DNA is TGTGCCAGCAGCCCAGGGGGGCCCGACTATGGCTACACCTTC. Translation gives CASSPGGPDYGYTF.